This T cell receptor beta chain was identified in a study of T cells in Graves' hyperthyroidism and ophthalmopathy. Findings and limits, study-wide: Blood also held most thyroid clonotypes expanded beyond 0.001.

Amplification of TCR beta CDR3 regions used RNA as the template. HTBI primers were employed in a first-round RT-PCR of the TCR CDR3. Each CDR3 protein gets one entry after TCRdb re-called the multiplex PCR reads with MiXCR. The sample has 650,000 to 700,000 distinct CDR3 sequences, approximately 15% seen once. To note about this clonotype: Its antigen is undetermined.

The germline V gene encodes CDR1 LNHDA and CDR2 SQIVND (reference sequence). CDR3 length: 16 amino acids. J lost 2 bases, V lost 6 bases, and 11 bases had no gene match. The TCR was taken from a man aged 45 to 65 with Graves' hyperthyroidism. The sequencing sample was made of blood. This chain uses TRBV19 with TRBJ2-7, with 9 positions matching TRBD1. For the CDR3, the DNA is TGTGCCAGTAGCAGCCCCGGGACAGGGAGCCCCTACGAGCAGTACTTC. Protein: CASSSPGTGSPYEQYF.